Sequencing of this T cell receptor beta chain was carried out in a study of cytomegalovirus exposure and HLA in healthy donors. Study findings and constraints: Fewer N-insertions (relative to the approximately 670-donor mean) were reportedly seen in an Asian-associated ancestry cluster in a later analysis. There was a cluster of highly shared sequence variants that was likely a sequencing artifact. There were some public TCRs occurring in many donors, but most TCR sequences were rare. Presence/absence analysis assumed near-uniform sequencing depth across donors.

The CDR3 spans 15 residues. V shed 4 bases, J shed 4 bases, and the junction held 3 bases outside the gene matches. Germline CDR1 and CDR2: LGHNA and YSLEER. In the PCR, 60 Vbeta and 13 Jbeta primers were used. Here immunoSEQ multiplex PCR was the method, and the copy in TCRdb shows in-frame clones only, minus some. The sample data list approximately 110,000 clones. As regards this clone: The target antigen is unknown.

This clonotype originated in a man aged 50-59 years in good health and CMV-seronegative. The material sequenced was PBMCs. The chain uses TRBV4-3 and TRBJ2-1; TRBD1 matches at 11 bases. CDR3 in DNA: TGCGCCAGCAGCCCGGACAGGGGGCCTTACAATGAGCAGTTCTTC. This translates into CASSPDRGPYNEQFF.